This TCR beta chain was sequenced in a study of cytomegalovirus exposure and HLA in healthy donors. Study overall: Most donors, 81% of a few hundred genotyped, fell in the Caucasian-associated ancestry cluster. Study-wide points: An analysis was carried out later, and it reportedly showed fewer N-insertions in an Asian-associated ancestry cluster than the roughly 700-donor mean. An analysis done earlier found most TCR beta V segments productive about 87% or about 30% of the time.

Details on this clone: The target antigen is unknown.

Use of 60 Vbeta and 13 Jbeta primers characterized the PCR. Sequencing used immunoSEQ multiplex PCR; TCRdb keeps in-frame clones, though not all of them. Among under 150,000 clones listed, around 78% were seen once. Sample: PBMCs. The TCR sequence derives from a woman aged 18-29 years in good health and CMV-seronegative.

CDR3 bases: TGTGCCAGCAGCTTAGACCGTGGGAGCTACAATGAGCAGTTCTTC. It is translated as CASSLDRGSYNEQFF. The chain has TRBV7-7 and TRBJ2-1; maybe TRBD2 (5 bases). The CDR3 sequence is 15 residues long. V gave up 1 base and J gave up 3 bases, with 10 bases separating them. Germline CDR1 SSHAT, CDR2 FNYEAQ (reference sequence).